The sequence of this T cell receptor beta chain was determined in a study of blood T cell repertoires in COVID-19. CDR1 and CDR2 (germline): LGHNA, YNFKEQ. J lost 4 bases, V lost 1 base, and 6 bases had no gene match. CDR3 length: 15 residues. The method was immunoSEQ multiplex PCR; TCRdb's version includes in-frame clones alone and lacks a portion of them. The sample has a few hundred thousand clones, 80% to 90% seen once. Material for sequencing was peripheral blood. The source of this sequence is a man between 40 and 49 years old with acute or convalescent COVID-19. This chain joins TRBV4-2 and TRBJ2-5; 7 positions agree with TRBD2. The CDR3 protein is CASSQGTRLSETQYF. In nucleotides, the CDR3 is TGTGCCAGCAGCCAAGGGACTAGACTATCAGAGACCCAGTACTTC.